A selection of T cell receptor beta chains follows, all from one sample in a study of shared clonotypes between healthy human individuals. Sequenced by immunoSEQ multiplex PCR; TCRdb stores in-frame clones only, minus some. The sample holds roughly 300,000 clones, around 87% seen once. Sample: memory CD8+ T cells sorted from blood. All receptors come from a man aged 18 to 30 in good health. The CDR3 runs from the conserved cysteine through the conserved F or W. A D gene is named only where the DNA matches it firmly. Size values are once, few and many counts, or a class for expanded clones, and some rows have none.

j_call | v_call | d_call | clone_size | cdr3_aa | cdr3_nt
TRBJ1-1 | TRBV7-9 | TRBD1 | NA | CASSDGTGGLGAFF | TGTGCCAGCAGCGACGGGACAGGGGGCTTGGGAGCTTTCTTT
TRBJ2-7 | TRBV6-1 | NA | NA | CASSPLQGSYEQYF | TGTGCCAGCAGCCCCCTACAGGGTTCCTACGAGCAGTACTTC
TRBJ1-1 | TRBV7-9 | TRBD1 | NA | CANGQGVNTEAFF | TGTGCCAACGGACAGGGAGTGAACACTGAAGCTTTCTTT
TRBJ2-3 | TRBV9 | NA | NA | CASSEPTDTQYF | TGTGCCAGCAGCGAACCCACAGATACGCAGTATTTT
TRBJ2-7 | TRBV19 | TRBD1 | NA | CASSLGQDSYEQYF | TGTGCCAGTAGTCTGGGACAGGATTCCTACGAGCAGTACTTC
TRBJ1-2 | TRBV4-1 | TRBD1 | NA | CASSQDRGNYGYTF | TGCGCCAGCAGCCAGGACAGGGGCAACTATGGCTACACCTTC
TRBJ2-7 | TRBV2 | NA | NA | CASSEVDDFYEQYF | TGTGCCAGCAGTGAAGTGGACGACTTCTACGAGCAGTACTTC
TRBJ2-1 | TRBV9 | TRBD1 | once | CASSAGTGSNEQFF | TGTGCCAGCAGCGCCGGGACAGGGTCTAATGAGCAGTTCTTC
TRBJ2-1 | TRBV4-3 | NA | NA | CASSLGLYNEQFF | TGCGCCAGCAGCCTCGGACTCTACAATGAGCAGTTCTTC
TRBJ2-3 | TRBV11-2 | NA | NA | CASTAGPNPLDTQYF | TGTGCCAGCACCGCGGGACCCAACCCCTTAGATACGCAGTATTTT
TRBJ1-2 | TRBV28 | NA | NA | CASTRGNYGYTF | TGTGCCAGCACCCGGGGGAACTATGGCTACACCTTC
TRBJ2-3 | TRBV9 | TRBD2 | NA | CASSDRDYSSTDTQYF | TGTGCCAGCAGCGATCGGGACTACTCTAGCACAGATACGCAGTATTTT
TRBJ1-5 | TRBV19 | NA | NA | CASSIPGYNQPQHF | TGTGCCAGTAGTATCCCAGGGTACAATCAGCCCCAGCATTTT
TRBJ1-2 | TRBV5-1 | NA | NA | CASSLARRYGYTF | TGCGCCAGCAGCTTGGCTCGACGCTATGGCTACACCTTC
TRBJ2-2 | TRBV6-5 | NA | NA | CASSYGVAENTGELFF | TGTGCCAGCAGTTACGGGGTAGCGGAGAACACCGGGGAGCTGTTTTTT
TRBJ2-5 | TRBV28 | NA | NA | CASSFFSGRQETQYF | TGTGCCAGCAGTTTCTTTAGCGGCCGCCAAGAGACCCAGTACTTC
TRBJ2-2 | TRBV6-5 | NA | NA | CASSPGVGTGELFF | TGTGCCAGCAGCCCGGGGGTAGGGACCGGGGAGCTGTTTTTT
TRBJ2-7 | TRBV4-1 | NA | NA | CASSPTLGGHEQYF | TGCGCCAGCAGCCCCACTTTGGGGGGCCACGAGCAGTACTTC
TRBJ2-2 | TRBV7-2 | TRBD2 | NA | CASSPGTSGRAASGELFF | TGTGCCAGCAGTCCCGGGACTAGCGGGAGGGCCGCTAGCGGGGAGCTGTTTTTT
TRBJ2-7 | TRBV19 | NA | NA | CASSIKGIGPYEQYF | TGTGCCAGTAGTATAAAAGGGATCGGACCCTACGAGCAGTACTTC
TRBJ2-1 | TRBV9 | TRBD2 | NA | CASSFTGTSGNSLNEQFF | TGTGCCAGCAGCTTCACCGGGACTAGCGGGAATTCCCTCAATGAGCAGTTCTTC
TRBJ2-7 | TRBV11-2 | TRBD1 | NA | CASSSWTGLYEQYF | TGTGCCAGCAGCTCCTGGACAGGGCTCTACGAGCAGTACTTC